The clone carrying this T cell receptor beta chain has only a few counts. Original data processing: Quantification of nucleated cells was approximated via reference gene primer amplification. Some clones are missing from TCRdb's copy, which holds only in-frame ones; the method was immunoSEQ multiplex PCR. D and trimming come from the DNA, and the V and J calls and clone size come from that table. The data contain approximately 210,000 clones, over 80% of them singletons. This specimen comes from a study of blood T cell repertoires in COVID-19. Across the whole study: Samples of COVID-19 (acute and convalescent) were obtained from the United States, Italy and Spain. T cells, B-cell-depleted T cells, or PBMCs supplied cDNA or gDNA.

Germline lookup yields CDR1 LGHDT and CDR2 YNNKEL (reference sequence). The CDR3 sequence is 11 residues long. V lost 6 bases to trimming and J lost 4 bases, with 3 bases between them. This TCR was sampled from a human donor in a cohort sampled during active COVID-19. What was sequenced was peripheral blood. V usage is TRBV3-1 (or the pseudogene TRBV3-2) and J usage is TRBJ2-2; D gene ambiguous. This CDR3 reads CASSRTGELFF. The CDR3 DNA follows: TGTGCCAGCAGTCGCACCGGGGAGCTGTTTTTT.